Reported below is one TCR beta chain. What it binds is unknown. The starting material, roughly 9.7 ml of fresh peripheral blood, provided the PBMCs. The data belong to a study of Graves' ophthalmopathy and Graves' hyperthyroidism. General study findings and limits: Distinction of ophthalmopathy from stable hyperthyroidism by a 13-signature model reached approximately 89% sensitivity and 81.08% specificity. Most thyroid clonotypes with frequency above 0.001 were detected in blood too.

Germline lookup yields CDR1 LNHDA and CDR2 SQIVND (reference sequence). This CDR3 is built from 15 residues. V was clipped by 1 base and J by 0 bases, with 9 bases between them. The sequenced template was RNA, covering the TCR beta CDR3 region. HTBI primers were employed in first-round RT-PCR, then a second-round multiplex PCR followed. MiXCR, applied by TCRdb to the multiplex PCR reads, yields one record per CDR3 protein. The sample consists of approximately 700,000 distinct CDR3 sequences, roughly two fifths of them appearing once. This chain joins TRBV19 and TRBJ1-1; D uncertain. The receptor was derived from an adult man with Graves' ophthalmopathy. Sequencing input: peripheral blood. Written as DNA, the CDR3 is TGTGCCAGTAGTATAGGCCCTACGGTGAACACTGAAGCTTTCTTT. This translates into CASSIGPTVNTEAFF.